This T cell receptor beta chain was sequenced during a study of blood T cell repertoires in COVID-19. On the study more broadly: There were acute and convalescent COVID-19 samples, and they came from the United States, Italy and Spain. In each case, the material was cDNA or gDNA derived from T cells, B-cell-depleted T cells, or PBMCs.

Original handling: Amplifying reference gene primers gave estimates of nucleated cell counts. The assay was immunoSEQ multiplex PCR, and TCRdb's table has in-frame clones only and misses some. From that table come the V and J calls and clone size; the DNA was used to work out D and trimming. Among around 400,000 clones listed, about 89% were seen once. V trimming: 4 bases; J trimming: 3 bases; junction bases outside the gene matches: 8. CDR3 length: 17 amino acids. Germline CDR1 SGDLS, CDR2 YYNGEE. The sequenced sample consisted of peripheral blood. The sequence derives from a man in his forties with acute or convalescent COVID-19. The genes are TRBV9 and TRBJ1-3, with 12 bases that match TRBD1. The CDR3 spells CASSTPGQGAVGNTIYF. CDR3 DNA: TGTGCCAGCAGCACGCCGGGACAGGGGGCGGTTGGAAACACCATATATTTT.